This TCR beta chain was captured in a study of control samples from healthy donors and cancer patients. The protocol was immunoSEQ multiplex PCR, while the TCRdb copy is restricted to in-frame clones and leaves out a portion. The table lists 100,000 to 120,000 clones, 88% of them singletons. With V trimmed by 3 bases and J by 1 base, 17 bases remained unmatched. Germline V gives CDR1 SGDLS, CDR2 YYNGEE. There are 20 residues in the CDR3. The sequence was collected from a woman in her fifties or sixties with lung cancer. The source material was PBMCs. The J gene is TRBJ2-3, the V gene TRBV9, with 10 bases identical to TRBD2. DNA of the CDR3: TGTGCCAGCAGCGCCCGGGCTAGCGGGAGCATGGGGGGTCGCACAGATACGCAGTATTTT. Translating it yields CASSARASGSMGGRTDTQYF.